Below are 5 T cell receptor beta chains sequenced from a single sample in a study of blood T cell repertoires in COVID-19. Data came from immunoSEQ multiplex PCR; TCRdb stores just in-frame clones and leaves some out. Found here are 95,000 to 150,000 clones, approximately 90% of them singletons; the top ten hold around 4%. Source material: peripheral blood. The origin of the receptors is a man in his forties with acute or convalescent COVID-19.

The rearrangement joins TRBV11-3 to TRBJ2-2; 12 bases are shared with TRBD2. Germline V lookup: CDR1 SGHNT, CDR2 YENEEA. This CDR3 is 17 amino acids long. The V and J ends lost 1 base and 6 bases, in that order; junction bases with no gene match: 6. CDR3 in DNA: TGTGCCAGCAGCTTAGCCACTAGCGGGAGGAGTCCCGGGGAGCTGTTTTTT. Protein: CASSLATSGRSPGELFF.

Comments on this clone: This CDR3 is also generated by other DNA sequences in the sample. This chain connects TRBV12-3 or TRBV12-4 to TRBJ1-2, with 7 bases that match TRBD1. There are 13 residues in the CDR3. V dropped 6 bases and J dropped 4; count of bases not matched to a gene: 5. The chain's CDR3 is CASSPDRSYGYTF. The CDR3 nucleotides read TGTGCCAGCAGCCCGGACAGGAGCTATGGCTACACCTTC.

This clone has a single count. The chain joins TRBV19 to TRBJ2-3; D is uncertain. Trimming shortened V by 6 bases and J by 6 bases, and 13 bases separated the two germline ends. CDR1 is LNHDA, CDR2 SQIVND, per germline (reference sequence). The CDR3 loop spans 13 amino acids. DNA of the CDR3: TGTGCCAGTAGCCCCGCGGTTTTCGATACGCAGTATTTT. Translated, it gives CASSPAVFDTQYF.

The gene calls are TRBV11-2 and TRBJ1-1; no reliable D call. With 5 bases removed from V and 7 bases from J, the gap between germline ends came to 8 bases. CDR1 is SGHAT and CDR2 is FQNNGV in the germline V gene. The CDR3 has 11 residues. The CDR3 DNA reads TGTGCCAGCAGCGTACAGTTTGAAGCTTTCTTT. This codes for CASSVQFEAFF.

This sequence joins TRBV6-5 and TRBJ1-2; D is undetermined. The CDR3 is made up of 13 amino acids. Germline V gives CDR1 MNHEY, CDR2 SVGAGI. The V gene lost 7 bases and the J gene lost 7 bases, with 16 bases spanning the gap. CDR3 loop: CASTGPPGGGYTF. The CDR3 coding sequence is TGTGCCAGCACCGGACCCCCAGGAGGTGGCTACACCTTC.